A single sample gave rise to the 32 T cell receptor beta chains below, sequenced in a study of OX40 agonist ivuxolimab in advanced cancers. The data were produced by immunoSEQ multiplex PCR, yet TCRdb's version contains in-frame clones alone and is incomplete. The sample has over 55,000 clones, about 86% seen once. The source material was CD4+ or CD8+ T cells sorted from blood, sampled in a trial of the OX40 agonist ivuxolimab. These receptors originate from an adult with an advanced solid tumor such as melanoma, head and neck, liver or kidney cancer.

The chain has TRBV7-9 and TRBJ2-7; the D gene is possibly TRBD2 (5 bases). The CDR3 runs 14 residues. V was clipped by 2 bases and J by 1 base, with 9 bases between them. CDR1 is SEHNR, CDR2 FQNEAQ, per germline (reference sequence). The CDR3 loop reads CASSLRGISYEQYF. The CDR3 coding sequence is TGTGCCAGCAGCTTACGGGGAATTTCCTACGAGCAGTACTTC.

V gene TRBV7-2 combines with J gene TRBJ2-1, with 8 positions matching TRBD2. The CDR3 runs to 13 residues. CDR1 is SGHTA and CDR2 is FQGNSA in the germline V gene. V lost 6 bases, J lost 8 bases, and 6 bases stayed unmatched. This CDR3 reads CASRGTSYYEQFF. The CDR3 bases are TGTGCCAGCAGGGGGACTAGTTACTATGAGCAGTTCTTC.

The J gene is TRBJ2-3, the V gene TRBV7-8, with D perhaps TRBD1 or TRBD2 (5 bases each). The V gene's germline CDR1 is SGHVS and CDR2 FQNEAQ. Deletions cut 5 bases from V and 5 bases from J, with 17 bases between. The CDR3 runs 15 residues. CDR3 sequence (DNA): TGTGCCAGCAGCATGGGACCGCAAACCCAAGATACGCAGTATTTT. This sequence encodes CASSMGPQTQDTQYF.

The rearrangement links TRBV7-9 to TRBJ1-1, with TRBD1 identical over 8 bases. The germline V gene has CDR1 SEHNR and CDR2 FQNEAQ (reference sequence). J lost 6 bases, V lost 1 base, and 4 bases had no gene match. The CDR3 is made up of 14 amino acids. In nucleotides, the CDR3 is TGTGCCAGCAGCTTAGGGAGCAGGGGGCCTGAAGCTTTCTTT. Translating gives CASSLGSRGPEAFF. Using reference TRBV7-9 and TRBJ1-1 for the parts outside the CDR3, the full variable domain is DTGVSQNPRHKITKRGQNVTFRCDPISEHNRLYWYRQTLGQGPEFLTYFQNEAQLEKSRLLSDRFSAERPKGSFSTLEIQRTEQGDSAMYLCASSLGSRGPEAFFGQGTRLTVV.

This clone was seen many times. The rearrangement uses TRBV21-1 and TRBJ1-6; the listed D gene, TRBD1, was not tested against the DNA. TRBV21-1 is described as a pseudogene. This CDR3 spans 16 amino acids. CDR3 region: CASSLEQGAKDSPLHF. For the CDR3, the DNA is TGTGCCAGCAGCCTGGAGCAGGGGGCTAAAGATTCACCCCTCCACTTT.

CDR3 sequence: CASSRRGPGGTEAFF. The CDR3 DNA follows: TGTGCCAGCAGCCGTCGAGGGCCCGGAGGGACTGAAGCTTTCTTT. V usage is TRBV6-5 and J usage is TRBJ1-1; D is unclear. V was shortened by 6 bases and J by 5 bases, with 19 bases between the two germline ends. The CDR3 sequence is 15 residues long. Germline V gene lookup returns CDR1 MNHEY and CDR2 SVGAGI.

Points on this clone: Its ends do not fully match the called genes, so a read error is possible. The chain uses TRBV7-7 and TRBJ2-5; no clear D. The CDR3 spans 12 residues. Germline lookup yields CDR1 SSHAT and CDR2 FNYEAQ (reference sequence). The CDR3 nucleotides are TGTGCTAGCAGCCAAGATTCGGAGACCCAGTACTTC. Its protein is CASSQDSETQYF. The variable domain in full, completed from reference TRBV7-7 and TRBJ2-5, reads GAGVSQSPRYKVTKRGQDVTLRCDPISSHATLYWYQQALGQGPEFLTYFNYEAQPDKSGLPSDRFSAERPEGSISTLTIQRTEQRDSAMYRCASSQDSETQYFGPGTRLLVL.

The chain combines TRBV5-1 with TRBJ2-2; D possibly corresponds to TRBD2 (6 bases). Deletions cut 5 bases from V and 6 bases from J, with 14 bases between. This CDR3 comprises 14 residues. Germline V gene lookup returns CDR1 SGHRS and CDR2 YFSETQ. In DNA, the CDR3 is TGCGCCAGCAGAAGACTAGGCGCGGCCGGGGAGCTGTTTTTT. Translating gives CASRRLGAAGELFF.

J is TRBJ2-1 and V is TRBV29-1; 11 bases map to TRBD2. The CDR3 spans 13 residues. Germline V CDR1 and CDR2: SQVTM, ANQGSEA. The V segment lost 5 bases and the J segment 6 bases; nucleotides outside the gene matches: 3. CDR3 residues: CSVKGLAGNEQFF. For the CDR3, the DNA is TGCAGCGTTAAAGGACTAGCGGGCAATGAGCAGTTCTTC.

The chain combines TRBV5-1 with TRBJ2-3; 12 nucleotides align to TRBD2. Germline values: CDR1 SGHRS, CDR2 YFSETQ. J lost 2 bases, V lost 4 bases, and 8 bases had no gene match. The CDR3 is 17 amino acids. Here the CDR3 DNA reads TGCGCCAGCAGCCTACGACTAGCGGGGGCCCACACAGATACGCAGTATTTT. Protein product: CASSLRLAGAHTDTQYF.

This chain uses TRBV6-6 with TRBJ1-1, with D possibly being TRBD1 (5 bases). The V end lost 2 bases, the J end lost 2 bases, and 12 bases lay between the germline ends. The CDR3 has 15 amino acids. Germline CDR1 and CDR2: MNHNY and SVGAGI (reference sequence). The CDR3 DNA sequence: TGTGCCAGCAGTTACGAGCCAGGGTCAAACACTGAAGCTTTCTTT. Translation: CASSYEPGSNTEAFF.

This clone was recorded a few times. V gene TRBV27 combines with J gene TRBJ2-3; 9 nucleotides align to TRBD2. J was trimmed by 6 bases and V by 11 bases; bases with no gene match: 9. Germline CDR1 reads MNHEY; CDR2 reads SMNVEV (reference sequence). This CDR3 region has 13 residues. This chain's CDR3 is CASGRGGADTQYF. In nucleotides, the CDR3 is TGTGCCTCGGGGCGGGGGGGGGCGGATACGCAGTATTTT.

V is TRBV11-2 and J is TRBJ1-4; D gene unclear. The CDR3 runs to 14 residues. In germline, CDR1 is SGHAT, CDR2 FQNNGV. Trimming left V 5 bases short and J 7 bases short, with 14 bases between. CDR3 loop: CASSDLRTVEKLFF. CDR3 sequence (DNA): TGTGCCAGCAGCGACCTTCGGACGGTTGAAAAACTGTTTTTT.

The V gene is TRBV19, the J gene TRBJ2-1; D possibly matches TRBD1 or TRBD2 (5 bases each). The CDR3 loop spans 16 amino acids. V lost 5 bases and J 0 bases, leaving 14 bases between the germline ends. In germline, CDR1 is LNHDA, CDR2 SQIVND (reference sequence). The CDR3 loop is CASSGSGRGSYNEQFF. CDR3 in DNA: TGTGCCAGTAGTGGTTCAGGGAGAGGCTCCTACAATGAGCAGTTCTTC. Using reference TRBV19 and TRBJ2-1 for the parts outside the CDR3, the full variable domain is DGGITQSPKYLFRKEGQNVTLSCEQNLNHDAMYWYRQDPGQGLRLIYYSQIVNDFQKGDIAEGYSVSREKKESFPLTVTSAQKNPTAFYLCASSGSGRGSYNEQFFGPGTRLTVL.

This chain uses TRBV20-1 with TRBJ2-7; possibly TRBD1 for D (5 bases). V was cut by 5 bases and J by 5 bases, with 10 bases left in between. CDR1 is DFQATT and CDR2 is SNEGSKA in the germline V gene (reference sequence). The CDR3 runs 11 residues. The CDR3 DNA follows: TGCAGTGCTTATGACAGTAACGAGCAGTACTTC. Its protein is CSAYDSNEQYF.

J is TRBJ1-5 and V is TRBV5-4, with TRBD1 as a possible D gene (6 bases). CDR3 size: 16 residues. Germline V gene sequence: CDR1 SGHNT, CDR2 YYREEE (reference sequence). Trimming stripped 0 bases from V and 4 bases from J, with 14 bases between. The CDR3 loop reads CASSLVGGGGNQPQHF. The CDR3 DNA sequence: TGTGCCAGCAGCTTGGTAGGGGGTGGAGGAAATCAGCCCCAGCATTTT. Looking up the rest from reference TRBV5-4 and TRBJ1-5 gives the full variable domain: ETGVTQSPTHLIKTRGQQVTLRCSSQSGHNTVSWYQQALGQGPQFIFQYYREEENGRGNFPPRFSGLQFPNYSSELNVNALELDDSALYLCASSLVGGGGNQPQHFGDGTRLSIL.

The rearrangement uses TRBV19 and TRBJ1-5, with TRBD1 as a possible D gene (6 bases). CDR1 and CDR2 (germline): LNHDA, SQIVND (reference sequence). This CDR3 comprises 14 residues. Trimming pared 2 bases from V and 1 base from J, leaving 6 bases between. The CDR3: CASSIQGSNQPQHF. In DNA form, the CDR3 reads TGTGCCAGTAGTATACAGGGGAGCAATCAGCCCCAGCATTTT.

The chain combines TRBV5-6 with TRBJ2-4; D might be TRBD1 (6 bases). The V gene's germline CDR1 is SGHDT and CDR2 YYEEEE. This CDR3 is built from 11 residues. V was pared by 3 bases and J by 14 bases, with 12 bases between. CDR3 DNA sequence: TGTGCCAGCAGCTCCAGGGGTTTTGAGTACTTC. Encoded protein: CASSSRGFEYF. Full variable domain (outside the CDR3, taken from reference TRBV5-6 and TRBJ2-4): DAGVTQSPTHLIKTRGQQVTLRCSPKSGHDTVSWYQQALGQGPQFIFQYYEEEERQRGNFPDRFSGHQFPNYSSELNVNALLLGDSALYLCASSSRGFEYFGAGTRLSVL.

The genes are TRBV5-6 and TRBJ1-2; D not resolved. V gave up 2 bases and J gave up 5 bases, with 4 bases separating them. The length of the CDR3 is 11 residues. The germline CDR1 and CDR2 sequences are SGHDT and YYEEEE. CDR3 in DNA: TGTGCCAGCAGCTTTAAGTATGGCTACACCTTC. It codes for CASSFKYGYTF.

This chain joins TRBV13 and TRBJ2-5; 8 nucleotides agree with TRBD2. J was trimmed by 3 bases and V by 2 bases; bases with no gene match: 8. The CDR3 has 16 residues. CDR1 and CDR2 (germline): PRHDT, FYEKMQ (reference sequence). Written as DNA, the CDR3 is TGTGCCAGCAGCTTAACGGGGGGGAGGAGGGAAGAGACCCAGTACTTC. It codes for CASSLTGGRREETQYF.

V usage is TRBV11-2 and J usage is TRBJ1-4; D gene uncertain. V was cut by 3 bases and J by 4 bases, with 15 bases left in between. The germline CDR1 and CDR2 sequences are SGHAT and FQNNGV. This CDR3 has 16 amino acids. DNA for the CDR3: TGTGCCAGCAGCTTCATAAGCTGGGTAGATAATGAAAAACTGTTTTTT. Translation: CASSFISWVDNEKLFF.

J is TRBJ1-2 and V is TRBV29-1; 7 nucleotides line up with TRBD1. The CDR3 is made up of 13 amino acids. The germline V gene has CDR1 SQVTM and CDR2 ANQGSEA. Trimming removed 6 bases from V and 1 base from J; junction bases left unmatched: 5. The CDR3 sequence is CSVPWDSNYGYTF. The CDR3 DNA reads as TGCAGCGTGCCCTGGGACAGTAACTATGGCTACACCTTC.

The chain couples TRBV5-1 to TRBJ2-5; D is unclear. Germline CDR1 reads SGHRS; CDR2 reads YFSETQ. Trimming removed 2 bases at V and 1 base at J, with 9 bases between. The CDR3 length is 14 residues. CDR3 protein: CASSFAGFQETQYF. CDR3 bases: TGCGCCAGCAGCTTTGCCGGGTTCCAAGAGACCCAGTACTTC.

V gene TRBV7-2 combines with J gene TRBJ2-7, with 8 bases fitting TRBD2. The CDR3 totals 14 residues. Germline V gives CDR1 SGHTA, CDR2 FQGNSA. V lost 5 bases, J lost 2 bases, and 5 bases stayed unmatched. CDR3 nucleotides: TGTGCCAGCAGCCCCTCAGCGGGAGCCTACGAGCAGTACTTC. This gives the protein CASSPSAGAYEQYF. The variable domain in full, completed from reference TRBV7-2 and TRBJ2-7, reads GAGVSQSPSNKVTEKGKDVELRCDPISGHTALYWYRQSLGQGLEFLIYFQGNSAPDKSGLPSDRFSAERTGGSVSTLTIQRTQQEDSAVYLCASSPSAGAYEQYFGPGTRLTVT.

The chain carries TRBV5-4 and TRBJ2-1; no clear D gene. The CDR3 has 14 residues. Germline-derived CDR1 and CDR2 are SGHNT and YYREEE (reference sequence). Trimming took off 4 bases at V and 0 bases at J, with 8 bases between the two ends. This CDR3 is CASSPSNSYNEQFF. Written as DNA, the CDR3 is TGTGCCAGCAGCCCCAGTAACTCCTACAATGAGCAGTTCTTC.

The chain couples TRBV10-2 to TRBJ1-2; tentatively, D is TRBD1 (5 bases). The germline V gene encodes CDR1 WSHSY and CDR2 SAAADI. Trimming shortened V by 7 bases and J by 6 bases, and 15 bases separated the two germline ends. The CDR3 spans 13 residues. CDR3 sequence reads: CASKVTGAHGYTF. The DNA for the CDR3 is TGCGCCAGCAAGGTTACAGGCGCCCATGGCTACACCTTC.

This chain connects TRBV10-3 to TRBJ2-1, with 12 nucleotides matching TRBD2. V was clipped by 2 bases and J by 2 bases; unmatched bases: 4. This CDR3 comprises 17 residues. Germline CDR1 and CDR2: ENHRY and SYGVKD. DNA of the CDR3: TGTGCCATCAGTGAGCCTCCTAGCGGGGGGGCCTACAATGAGCAGTTCTTC. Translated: CAISEPPSGGAYNEQFF.

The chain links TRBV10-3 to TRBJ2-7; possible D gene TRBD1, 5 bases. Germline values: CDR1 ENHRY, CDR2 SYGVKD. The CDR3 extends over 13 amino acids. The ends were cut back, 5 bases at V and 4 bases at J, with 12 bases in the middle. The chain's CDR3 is CAISPYDRYEQYF. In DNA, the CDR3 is TGTGCCATCAGTCCATACGACAGATACGAGCAGTACTTC.

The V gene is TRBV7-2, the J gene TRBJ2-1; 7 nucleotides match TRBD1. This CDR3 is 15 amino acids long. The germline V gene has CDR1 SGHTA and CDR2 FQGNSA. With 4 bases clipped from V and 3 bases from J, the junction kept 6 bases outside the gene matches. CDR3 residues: CASSSRWDSYNEQFF. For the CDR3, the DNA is TGTGCCAGCAGCTCCCGGTGGGACAGCTACAATGAGCAGTTCTTC.

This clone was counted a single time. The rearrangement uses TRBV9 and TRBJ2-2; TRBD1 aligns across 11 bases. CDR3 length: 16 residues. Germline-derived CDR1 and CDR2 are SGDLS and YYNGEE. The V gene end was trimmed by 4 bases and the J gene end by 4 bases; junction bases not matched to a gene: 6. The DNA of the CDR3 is TGTGCCAGCAGCTTTTGGACAGGGGGCAGCACCGGGGAGCTGTTTTTT. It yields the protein CASSFWTGGSTGELFF.

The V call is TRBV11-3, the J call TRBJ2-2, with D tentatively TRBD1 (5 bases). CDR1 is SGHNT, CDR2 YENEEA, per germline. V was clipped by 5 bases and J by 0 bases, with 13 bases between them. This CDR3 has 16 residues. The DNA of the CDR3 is TGTGCCAGCAGCCCTGGGGCTTTCGCGAACACCGGGGAGCTGTTTTTT. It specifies CASSPGAFANTGELFF.

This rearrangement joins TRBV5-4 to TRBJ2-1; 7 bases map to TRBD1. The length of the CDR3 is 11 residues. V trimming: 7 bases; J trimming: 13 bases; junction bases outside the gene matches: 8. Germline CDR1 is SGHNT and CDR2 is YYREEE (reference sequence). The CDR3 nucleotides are TGTGCCAGCTTGGAAGGGGGCGAACAGTTCTTC. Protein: CASLEGGEQFF.